This T cell receptor (beta chain) was captured by sequencing in a study of T cells in Graves' hyperthyroidism and ophthalmopathy. The source material, RNA transcripts, was used to amplify TCR beta CDR3 regions. The HTBI set primed first-round TCR CDR3 RT-PCR. Using its own MiXCR run on the multiplex PCR reads, TCRdb lists one record per CDR3 protein. The sample contains approximately 420,000 distinct CDR3 sequences, more than 13% of which appear only once. Absence of ophthalmopathy progression within 18 months defined stable Graves' hyperthyroidism. Patients aged 18 to 65 with hyperthyroidism were newly diagnosed, with duration under 2 months. Each diagnosis was grounded in clinical symptoms, serum thyroxine and TRAb, thyroid ultrasound, and orbital computed tomography. The PBMCs were sourced from fresh peripheral blood (about 10 ml). The sequencing sample was made of blood. The sequence derives from a woman in her twenties or thirties with Graves' hyperthyroidism.

The CDR3 protein is CASCPGLAGGRYNEQYF. CDR3 bases: TGTGCCAGCTGCCCTGGACTAGCGGGAGGTCGATATAACGAGCAGTACTTC. The V and J genes are TRBV28 and TRBJ2-7; TRBD2 matches 14 bases. Germline V lookup: CDR1 MDHEN, CDR2 SYDVKM. There are 17 residues in the CDR3. V lost 8 bases, J lost 5 bases, and 14 bases stayed unmatched. The whole variable domain, filled in from reference TRBV28 and TRBJ2-7, reads DVKVTQSSRYLVKRTGEKVFLECVQDMDHENMFWYRQDPGLGLRLIYFSYDVKMKEKGDIPEGYSVSREKKERFSLILESASTNQTSMYLCASCPGLAGGRYNEQYFGPGTRLTVT.